This TCR beta chain was retrieved from a study of monozygotic twins with inflammatory bowel disease (dated by TCRdb to between 2019 and 2020). Some background on the complete study: The full study comprised about 28 monozygotic twin pairs: nine German pairs (four IBD-concordant, five IBD-discordant) and 19 IBD-discordant Danish pairs. The search for disease-associated traits relied mainly on comparing, within discordant pairs, IBD patients with their genetically identical healthy co-twins. Each individual had, on average, about 151 000 unique TCRalpha sequences and 181 000 unique TCRbeta sequences available for analysis.

The research as a whole found: IBD patients shared fewer clonotypes with other individuals than healthy twins did, most markedly in patients showing signs of disease activity. No single strong signal or clonotype linked to IBD turned up in the results, so the idea that one exists was not supported. Measured by the inverse Simpson index, TCRbeta repertoire diversity was lower in IBD patients than in their healthy co-twins. Background noise and inter-individual variability may have been introduced into the repertoires by the differing immunosuppressive treatments among patients. Repertoire similarity did not differ between concordant and discordant twins, possibly due to limited statistical power. Different T cell subtypes could not be distinguished in the analysis.

From each donor, an approximately 2.5 ml peripheral blood sample was collected into PAXgene tubes and stored at -80 degrees C. Total RNA was isolated from whole blood with the PAXgene blood miRNA kit on an automated QIAcube, without T cell sorting. Peripheral blood from monozygotic twin pairs, either concordant or discordant for inflammatory bowel disease, underwent deep TCRalpha and TCRbeta repertoire profiling that used unique molecular barcoding. Smoking habits were recorded for all twin pairs, with individuals classified as current, former or never smokers. Measured from the cysteine to the phenylalanine, the CDR3 is 17 residues long. The DNA is not on file. From a lookup of the germline V gene, CDR1 and CDR2 are SGHDN and FVKESK. As to this clonotype: Its specific antigen is unknown.

Libraries came from 5' RACE. The input for every TCR library was around 3.5 ug of total RNA. For each sample, cDNA synthesis was carried out in eight separate reactions using SMARTScribe reverse transcriptase. Unique molecular identifiers containing a 6-nucleotide sample barcode were introduced through template switching during cDNA synthesis. TCRalpha and TCRbeta cDNA was amplified in two nested PCRs of about 17 and 10 cycles, and bead purification was carried out after each PCR. Before amplification, the cDNA was treated with uracil DNA-glycosylase and purified using the QIAquick PCR purification kit. The second PCR was the step at which Illumina TruSeq-compatible adapters and sample-specific barcodes were added. TapeStation and Qubit were used to check library quality and concentration, and roughly 5.5 ng of each library was pooled. Sequencing of pooled libraries was carried out on an Illumina HiSeq2500 single-index Rapid Run using 2 x 100 bp reads and custom sequencing primers. Per the authors' processing: MiGEC version 1.2.6 was used for UMI-based consensus assembly, which corrected PCR and sequencing errors. MiXCR version 2.1.1 handled V(D)J alignment, clonotype assembly and CDR3 extraction. To normalise gene usage, clonotype sharing and MAIT/NKT TCR abundance, the analysis used the top 1000, 10 000 and 20 000 clonotypes per sample. Diversity was computed as the inverse Simpson index with the vegan R package after downsampling to 27 000 UMIs. Paired Mann-Whitney U tests were applied to discordant twin pairs, and Benjamini-Hochberg correction was used for multiple testing. After the reads were reprocessed by TCRdb, one entry was made per CDR3 protein sequence, with no DNA. TCRdb's processing, not the authors' own work, is the source of the V and J calls. This sample's table has entries for a few hundred thousand distinct CDR3 sequences. 1.6% of the sample belongs to the ten largest clones.

Sequencing input: blood. The chain was built from TRBV14 and TRBJ2-7; the D call from TCRdb, TRBD2, cannot be confirmed without DNA. The clonotype originates from a human donor with ulcerative colitis or Crohn's disease, or a healthy co-twin of an affected twin (not recorded which). CDR3 region: CDSSPLSRASGLYEQYF. Supplemented by the reference TRBV14 and TRBJ2-7 proteins around the CDR3, the complete variable domain is EAGVTQFPSHSVIEKGQTVTLRCDPISGHDNLYWYRRVMGKEIKFLLHFVKESKQDESGMPNNRFLAERTGGTYSTLKVQPAELEDSGVYFCDSSPLSRASGLYEQYFGPGTRLTVT.